This T cell receptor (beta chain) was documented in a study of blood T cells in healthy people across ages. The study's findings and limits: The unsorted PBMCs prevented any conclusive comparison of naive versus antigen-experienced cells.

This CDR3 spans 13 amino acids. The V gene's germline CDR1 is SGHAT and CDR2 FQNNGV. Trimming took off 6 bases at V and 0 bases at J, with 9 bases between the two ends. At least ten counts were recorded for this clonotype. Antigen specificity is unknown. A second PCR of about 7 to 11 cycles used a sample-barcoded 5' primer and a J-beta primer mix. Every cDNA was tagged by a template-switch adaptor with 12 random nucleotides. TCRdb analysed the 5' RACE reads with MiXCR anew, one entry per CDR3 protein. This table has 750,000 to 1,000,000 distinct CDR3 sequences, under 35% appearing once. The data also belong to a second study, concerning T cells of mothers and their children. This second study says: Maternal samples each gave over 9 million TCR beta CDR3 reads, and child samples about 3 million each.

The receptor was derived from a woman aged 40 to 55 in good health. Material for sequencing was blood. This rearrangement joins TRBV11-2 to TRBJ2-7; perhaps TRBD2 as D (6 bases). The CDR3 DNA follows: TGTGCCAGCAGGGGGGACTTCTCCTACGAGCAGTACTTC. This sequence encodes CASRGDFSYEQYF.